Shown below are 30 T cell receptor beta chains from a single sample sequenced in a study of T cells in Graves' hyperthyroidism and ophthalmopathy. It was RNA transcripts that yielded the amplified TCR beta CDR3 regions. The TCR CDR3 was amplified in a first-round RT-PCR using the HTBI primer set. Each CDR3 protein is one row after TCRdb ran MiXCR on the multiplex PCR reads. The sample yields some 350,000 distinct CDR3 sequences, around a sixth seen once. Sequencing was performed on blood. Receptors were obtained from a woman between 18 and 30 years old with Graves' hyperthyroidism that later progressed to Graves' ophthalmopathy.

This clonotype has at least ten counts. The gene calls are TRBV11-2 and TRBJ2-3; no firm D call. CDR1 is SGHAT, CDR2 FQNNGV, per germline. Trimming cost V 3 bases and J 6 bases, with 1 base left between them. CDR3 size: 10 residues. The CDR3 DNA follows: TGTGCCAGCAGCTTCGATACGCAGTATTTT. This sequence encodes CASSFDTQYF.

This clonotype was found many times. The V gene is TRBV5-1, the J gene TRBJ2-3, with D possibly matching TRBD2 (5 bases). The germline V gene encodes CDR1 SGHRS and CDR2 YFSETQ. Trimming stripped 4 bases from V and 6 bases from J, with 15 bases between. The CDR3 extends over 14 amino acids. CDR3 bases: TGCGCCAGCAGCATACCTGAAAGAGGGGATACGCAGTATTTT. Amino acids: CASSIPERGDTQYF.

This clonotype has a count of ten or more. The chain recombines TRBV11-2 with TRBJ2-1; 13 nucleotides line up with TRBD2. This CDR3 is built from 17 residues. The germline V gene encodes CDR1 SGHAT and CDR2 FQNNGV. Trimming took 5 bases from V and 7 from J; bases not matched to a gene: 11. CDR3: CASSGGLAGELWNEQFF. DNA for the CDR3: TGTGCCAGCAGCGGCGGACTAGCGGGAGAATTATGGAATGAGCAGTTCTTC.

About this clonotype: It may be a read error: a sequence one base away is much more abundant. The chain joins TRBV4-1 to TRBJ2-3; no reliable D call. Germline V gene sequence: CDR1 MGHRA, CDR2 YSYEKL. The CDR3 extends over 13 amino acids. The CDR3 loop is CASSHPELNTHYF. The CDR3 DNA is TGCGCCAGCAGCCACCCGGAATTAAATACGCACTATTTT.

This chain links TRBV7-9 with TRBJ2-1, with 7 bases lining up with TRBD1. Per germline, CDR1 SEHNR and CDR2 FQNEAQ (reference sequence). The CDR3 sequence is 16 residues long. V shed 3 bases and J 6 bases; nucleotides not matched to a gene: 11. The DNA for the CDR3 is TGTGCCAGCAGCTTCGGACAGGCCAACCCCCGCAATGAGCAGTTCTTC. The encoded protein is CASSFGQANPRNEQFF.

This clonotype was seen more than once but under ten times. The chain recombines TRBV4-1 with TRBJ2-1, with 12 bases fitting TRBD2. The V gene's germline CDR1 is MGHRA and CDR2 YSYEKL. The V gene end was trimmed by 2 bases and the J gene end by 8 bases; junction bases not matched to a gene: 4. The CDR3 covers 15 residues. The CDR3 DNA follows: TGCGCCAGCAGCCAACTAGCGGGAGGGCGCGATGAGCAGTTCTTC. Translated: CASSQLAGGRDEQFF.

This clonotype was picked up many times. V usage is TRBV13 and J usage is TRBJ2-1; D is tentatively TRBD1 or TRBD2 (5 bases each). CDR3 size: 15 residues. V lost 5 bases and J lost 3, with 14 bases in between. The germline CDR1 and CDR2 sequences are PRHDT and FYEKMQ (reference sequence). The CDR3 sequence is CASSPQARGYNEQFF. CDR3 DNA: TGTGCCAGCAGCCCGCAGGCGAGGGGCTACAATGAGCAGTTCTTC.

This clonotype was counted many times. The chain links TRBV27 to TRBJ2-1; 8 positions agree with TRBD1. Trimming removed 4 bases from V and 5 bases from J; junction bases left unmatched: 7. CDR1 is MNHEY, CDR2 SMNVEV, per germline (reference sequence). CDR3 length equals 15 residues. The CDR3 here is CASSSGQGGHNEQFF. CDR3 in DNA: TGTGCCAGCAGTTCAGGACAGGGCGGTCACAATGAGCAGTTCTTC.

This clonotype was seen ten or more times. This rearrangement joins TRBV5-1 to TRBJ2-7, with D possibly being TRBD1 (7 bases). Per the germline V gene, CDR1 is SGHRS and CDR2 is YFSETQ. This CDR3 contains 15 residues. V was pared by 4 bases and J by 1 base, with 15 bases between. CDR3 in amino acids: CASSLDREASYEQYF. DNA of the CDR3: TGCGCCAGCAGCCTCGACAGGGAGGCATCCTACGAGCAGTACTTC.

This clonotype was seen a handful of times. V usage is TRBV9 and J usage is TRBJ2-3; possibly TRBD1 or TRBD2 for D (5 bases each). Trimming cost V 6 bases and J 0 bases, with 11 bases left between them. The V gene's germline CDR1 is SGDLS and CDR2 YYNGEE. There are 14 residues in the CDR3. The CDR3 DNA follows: TGTGCCAGCAATGGGGGATCCAGCACAGATACGCAGTATTTT. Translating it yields CASNGGSSTDTQYF.

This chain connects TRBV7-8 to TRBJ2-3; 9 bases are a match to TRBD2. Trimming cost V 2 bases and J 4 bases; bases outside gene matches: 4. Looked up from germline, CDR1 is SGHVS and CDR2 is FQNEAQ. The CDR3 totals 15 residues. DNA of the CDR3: TGTGCCAGCAGCTTATTAGCGGGAGCTTCAGATACGCAGTATTTT. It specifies CASSLLAGASDTQYF.

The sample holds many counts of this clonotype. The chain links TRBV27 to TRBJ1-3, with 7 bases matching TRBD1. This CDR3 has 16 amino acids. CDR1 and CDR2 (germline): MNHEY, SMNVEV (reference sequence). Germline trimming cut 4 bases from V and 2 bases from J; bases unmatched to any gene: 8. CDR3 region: CASSSSTGRPGNTIYF. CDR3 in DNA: TGTGCCAGCAGTTCCTCGACAGGGAGACCTGGAAACACCATATATTTT.

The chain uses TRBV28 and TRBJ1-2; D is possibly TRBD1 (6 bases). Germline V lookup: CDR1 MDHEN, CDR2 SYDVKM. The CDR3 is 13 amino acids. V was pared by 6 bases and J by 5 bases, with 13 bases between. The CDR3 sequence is CASRHKTGYGYTF. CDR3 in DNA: TGTGCCAGCAGACATAAGACAGGATATGGCTACACCTTC.

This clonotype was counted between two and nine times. The CDR3 loop is CASSHNHPSNQPQHF. Written as DNA, the CDR3 is TGTGCCAGCAGCCACAACCACCCTAGCAATCAGCCCCAGCATTTT. The chain combines TRBV4-2 with TRBJ1-5; D gene unclear. V was pared by 3 bases and J by 0 bases, with 9 bases between. The CDR3 is 15 residues long. Germline CDR1 reads LGHNA; CDR2 reads YNFKEQ.

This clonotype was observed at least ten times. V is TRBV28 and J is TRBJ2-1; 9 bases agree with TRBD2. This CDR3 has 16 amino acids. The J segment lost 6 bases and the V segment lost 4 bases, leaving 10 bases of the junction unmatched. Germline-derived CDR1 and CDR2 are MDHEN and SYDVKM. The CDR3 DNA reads TGTGCCAGCAGTTCCGCCGGGACTAGCCATTGCAATGAGCAGTTCTTC. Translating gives CASSSAGTSHCNEQFF.

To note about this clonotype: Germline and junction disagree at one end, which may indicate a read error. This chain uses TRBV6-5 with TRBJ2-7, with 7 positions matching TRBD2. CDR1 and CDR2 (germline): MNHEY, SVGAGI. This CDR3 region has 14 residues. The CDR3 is CASSYRGSSCEQYF. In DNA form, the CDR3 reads TGTGCCAGCAGTTACCGCGGGAGCTCCTGCGAGCAGTACTTC.

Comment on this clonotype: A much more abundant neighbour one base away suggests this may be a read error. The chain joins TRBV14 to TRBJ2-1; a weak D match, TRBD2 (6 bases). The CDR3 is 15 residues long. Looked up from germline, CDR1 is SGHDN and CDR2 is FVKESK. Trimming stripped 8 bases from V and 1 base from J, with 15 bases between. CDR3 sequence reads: CASGPVGRSYNEQFF. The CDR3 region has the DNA TGTGCCAGCGGCCCAGTCGGGAGATCCTACAATGAGCAGTTCTTC.

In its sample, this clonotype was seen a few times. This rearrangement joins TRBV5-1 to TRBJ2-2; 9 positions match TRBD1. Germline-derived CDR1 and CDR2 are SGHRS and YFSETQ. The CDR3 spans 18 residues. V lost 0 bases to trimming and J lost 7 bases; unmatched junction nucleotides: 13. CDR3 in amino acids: CASSLVEPGQGAGGELFF. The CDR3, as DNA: TGCGCCAGCAGCTTGGTCGAACCGGGACAGGGAGCGGGCGGGGAGCTGTTTTTT.

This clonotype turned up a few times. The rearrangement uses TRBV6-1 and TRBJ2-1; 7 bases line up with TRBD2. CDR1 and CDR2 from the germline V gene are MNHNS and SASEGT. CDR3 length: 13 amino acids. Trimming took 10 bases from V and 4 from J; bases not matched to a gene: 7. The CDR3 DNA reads TGTGCCACGCGGCCTAGCGGTTACAATGAGCAGTTCTTC. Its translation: CATRPSGYNEQFF.

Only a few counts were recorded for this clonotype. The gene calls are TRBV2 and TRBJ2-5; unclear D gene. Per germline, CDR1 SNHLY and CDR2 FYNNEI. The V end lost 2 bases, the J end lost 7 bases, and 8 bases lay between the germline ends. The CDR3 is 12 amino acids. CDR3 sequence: CASSEPDGTQYF. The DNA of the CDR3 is TGTGCCAGCAGTGAACCTGATGGGACCCAGTACTTC.

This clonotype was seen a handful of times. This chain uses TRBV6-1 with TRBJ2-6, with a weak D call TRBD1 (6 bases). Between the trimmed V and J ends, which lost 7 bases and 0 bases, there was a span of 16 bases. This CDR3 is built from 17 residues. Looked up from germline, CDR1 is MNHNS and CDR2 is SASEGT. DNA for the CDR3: TGTGCCAGCATCCGCAGGGGCTACCTCTCTGGGGCCAACGTCCTGACTTTC. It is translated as CASIRRGYLSGANVLTF.

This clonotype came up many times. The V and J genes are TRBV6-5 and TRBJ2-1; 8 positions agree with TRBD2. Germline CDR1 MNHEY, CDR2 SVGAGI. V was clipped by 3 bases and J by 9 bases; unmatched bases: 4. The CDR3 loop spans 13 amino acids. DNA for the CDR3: TGTGCCAGCAGTTATAGGACTAGCCCTGAGCAGTTCTTC. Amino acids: CASSYRTSPEQFF.

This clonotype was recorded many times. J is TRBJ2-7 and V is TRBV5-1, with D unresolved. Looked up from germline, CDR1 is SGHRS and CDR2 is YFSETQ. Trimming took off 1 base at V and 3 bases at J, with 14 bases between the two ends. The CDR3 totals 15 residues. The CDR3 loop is CASSLFRGENYEQYF. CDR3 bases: TGCGCCAGCAGCTTGTTTCGCGGAGAAAACTACGAGCAGTACTTC.

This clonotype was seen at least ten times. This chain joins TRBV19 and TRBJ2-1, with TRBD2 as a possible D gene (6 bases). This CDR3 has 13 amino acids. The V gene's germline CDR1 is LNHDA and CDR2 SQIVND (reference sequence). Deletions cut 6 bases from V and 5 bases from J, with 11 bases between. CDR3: CASSGRANNEQFF. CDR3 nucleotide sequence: TGTGCCAGTAGCGGGAGAGCTAACAATGAGCAGTTCTTC. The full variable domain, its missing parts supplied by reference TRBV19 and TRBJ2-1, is DGGITQSPKYLFRKEGQNVTLSCEQNLNHDAMYWYRQDPGQGLRLIYYSQIVNDFQKGDIAEGYSVSREKKESFPLTVTSAQKNPTAFYLCASSGRANNEQFFGPGTRLTVL.

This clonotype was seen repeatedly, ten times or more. DNA for the CDR3: TGTGCCAGCAGTCTGGGACAGTATGGGGCTAACTATGGCTACACCTTC. Protein sequence: CASSLGQYGANYGYTF. V gene TRBV28 combines with J gene TRBJ1-2, with 7 bases aligning to TRBD1. Trimming cost V 5 bases and J 0 bases; bases outside gene matches: 9. Germline CDR1 MDHEN, CDR2 SYDVKM. This CDR3 is 16 amino acids long.

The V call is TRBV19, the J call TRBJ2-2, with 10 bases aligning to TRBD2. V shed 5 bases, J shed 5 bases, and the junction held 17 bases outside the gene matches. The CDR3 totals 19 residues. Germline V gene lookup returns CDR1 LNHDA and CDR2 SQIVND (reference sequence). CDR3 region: CASSRGHNSGRARTGELFF. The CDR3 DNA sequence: TGTGCCAGTAGTCGCGGTCACAACAGCGGGAGGGCCAGGACCGGGGAGCTGTTTTTT.

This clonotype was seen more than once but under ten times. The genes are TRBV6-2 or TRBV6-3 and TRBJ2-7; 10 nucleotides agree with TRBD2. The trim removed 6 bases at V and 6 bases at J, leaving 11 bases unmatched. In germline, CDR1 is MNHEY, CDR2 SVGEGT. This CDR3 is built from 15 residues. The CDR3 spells CASRRIAGGPAEQYF. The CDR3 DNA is TGTGCCAGCAGGCGCATAGCGGGAGGTCCAGCCGAGCAGTACTTC.

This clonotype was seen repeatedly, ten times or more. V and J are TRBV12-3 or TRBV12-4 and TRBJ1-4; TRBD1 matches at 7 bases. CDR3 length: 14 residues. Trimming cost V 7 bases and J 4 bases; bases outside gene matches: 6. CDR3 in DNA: TGTGCCAGCACTTCCGGGACAGTTAATGAAAAACTGTTTTTT. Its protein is CASTSGTVNEKLFF.

The CDR3 reads CSVGFNEQFF. CDR3 nucleotide sequence: TGCAGCGTTGGCTTTAATGAGCAGTTCTTC. The V gene is TRBV29-1, the J gene TRBJ2-1; D unclear. The CDR3 is made up of 10 amino acids. Germline CDR1 SQVTM, CDR2 ANQGSEA. V lost 4 bases and J lost 7, with 5 bases in between.

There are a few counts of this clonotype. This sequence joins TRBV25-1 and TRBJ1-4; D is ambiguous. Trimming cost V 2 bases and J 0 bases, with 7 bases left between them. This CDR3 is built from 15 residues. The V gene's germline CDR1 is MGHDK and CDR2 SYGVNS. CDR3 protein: CASSERGSTNEKLFF. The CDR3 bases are TGTGCCAGCAGTGAACGAGGTTCAACTAATGAAAAACTGTTTTTT.